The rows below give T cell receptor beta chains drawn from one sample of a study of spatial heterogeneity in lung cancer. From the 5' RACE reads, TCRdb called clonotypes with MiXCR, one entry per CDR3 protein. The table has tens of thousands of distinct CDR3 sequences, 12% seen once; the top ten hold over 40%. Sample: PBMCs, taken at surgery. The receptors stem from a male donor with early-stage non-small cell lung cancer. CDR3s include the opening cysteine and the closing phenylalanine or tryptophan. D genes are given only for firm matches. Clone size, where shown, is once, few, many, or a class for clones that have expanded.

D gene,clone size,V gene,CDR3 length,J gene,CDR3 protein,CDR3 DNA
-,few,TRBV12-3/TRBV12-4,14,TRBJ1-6,CASRGAGSSSPLHF,TGTGCCAGCAGGGGGGCAGGGTCGTCTTCACCCCTCCACTTT
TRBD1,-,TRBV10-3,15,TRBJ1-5,CAISVGTEGNQPQHF,TGTGCCATCAGTGTGGGGACAGAGGGGAATCAGCCCCAGCATTTT
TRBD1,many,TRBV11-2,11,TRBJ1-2,CASSSGQGLTF,TGTGCCAGCAGCTCAGGACAGGGCCTCACCTTC
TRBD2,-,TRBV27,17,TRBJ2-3,CASSLWREGRSTDTQYF,TGTGCCAGCAGTTTGTGGCGGGAGGGCCGGAGCACAGATACGCAGTATTTT
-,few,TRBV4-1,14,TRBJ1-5,CASSRLGAGQPQHF,TGCGCCAGCAGCCGGTTGGGGGCGGGGCAGCCCCAGCATTTT
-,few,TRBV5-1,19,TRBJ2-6,CASSLASGGESSGANVLTF,TGCGCCAGCAGCTTGGCCTCCGGCGGTGAATCGTCTGGGGCCAACGTCCTGACTTTC
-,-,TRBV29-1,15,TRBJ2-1,CSVKPSGNTYNEQFF,TGCAGCGTTAAACCTTCGGGGAACACCTACAATGAGCAGTTCTTC
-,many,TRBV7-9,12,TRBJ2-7,CASSPPGYEQYF,TGTGCCAGCAGCCCACCGGGCTACGAGCAGTACTTC
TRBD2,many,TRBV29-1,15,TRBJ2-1,CSVRTSGSSYNEQFF,TGCAGCGTCAGGACTAGCGGGAGCTCCTACAATGAGCAGTTCTTC
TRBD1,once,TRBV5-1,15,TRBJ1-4,CASSHTDRVDEKLFF,TGCGCCAGCAGCCACACCGACAGGGTGGATGAAAAACTGTTTTTT
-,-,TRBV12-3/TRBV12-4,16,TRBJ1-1,CASTYDILGTNTEAFF,TGTGCCAGCACCTACGACATCCTGGGGACTAACACTGAAGCTTTCTTT
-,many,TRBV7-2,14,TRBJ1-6,CASSPRPGNSPLHF,TGTGCCAGCAGCCCCCGCCCCGGGAATTCACCCCTCCACTTT
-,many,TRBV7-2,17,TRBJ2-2,CASSSDSTPHTGGELFF,TGTGCCAGCAGCTCGGACTCGACACCCCACACAGGCGGGGAGCTGTTTTTT
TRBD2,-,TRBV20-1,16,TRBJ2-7,CSASSLAGGPSYEQYF,TGCAGTGCTAGTTCGCTAGCGGGAGGGCCATCCTACGAGCAGTACTTC
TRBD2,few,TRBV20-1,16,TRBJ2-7,CSARGLAGGVSYEQYF,TGCAGTGCTAGGGGACTAGCGGGAGGGGTCTCCTACGAGCAGTACTTC
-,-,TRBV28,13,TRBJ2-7,CASGPGGAREQYF,TGTGCCAGCGGTCCGGGGGGCGCCCGGGAGCAGTACTTC
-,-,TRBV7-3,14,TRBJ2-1,CASSPGVQPNEQFF,TGTGCCAGCAGCCCAGGAGTGCAGCCCAATGAGCAGTTCTTC
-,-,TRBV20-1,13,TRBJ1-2,CSADRDLNYGYTF,TGCAGTGCTGACAGAGATCTGAACTATGGCTACACCTTC
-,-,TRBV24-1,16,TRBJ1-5,CATSDPAAGTNQPQHF,TGTGCCACCAGTGACCCTGCAGCGGGAACCAATCAGCCCCAGCATTTT
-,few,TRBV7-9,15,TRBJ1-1,CASSLAGAKNTEAFF,TGTGCCAGCAGCTTAGCTGGGGCGAAGAACACTGAAGCTTTCTTT
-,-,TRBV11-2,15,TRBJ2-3,CASSSIGGKTDTQYF,TGTGCCAGCAGCTCCATAGGGGGGAAGACAGATACGCAGTATTTT
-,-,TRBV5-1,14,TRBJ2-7,CASSFRGGADEQYF,TGCGCCAGCAGCTTTCGAGGGGGGGCCGACGAGCAGTACTTC
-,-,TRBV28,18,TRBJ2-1,CASTPTLINAGRNNEQFF,TGTGCCAGCACACCTACCTTGATTAACGCCGGGCGGAACAATGAGCAGTTCTTC
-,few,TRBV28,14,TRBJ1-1,CASNLDRVNTEAFF,TGTGCCAGCAACCTGGACAGAGTGAACACTGAAGCTTTCTTT
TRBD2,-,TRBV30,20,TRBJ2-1,CAWSFPGLAGGPGTYNEQFF,TGTGCCTGGAGTTTCCCGGGACTAGCGGGGGGGCCAGGCACCTACAATGAGCAGTTCTTC
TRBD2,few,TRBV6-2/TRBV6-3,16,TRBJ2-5,CASLKSGRGSTETQYF,TGTGCCAGCTTAAAAAGCGGGAGAGGATCGACAGAGACCCAGTACTTC
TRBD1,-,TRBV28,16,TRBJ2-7,CASSPFPTGATYEQYF,TGTGCCAGCAGTCCTTTCCCAACAGGGGCCACCTACGAGCAGTACTTC
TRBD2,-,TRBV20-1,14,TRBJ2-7,CSAISGGQSYEQYF,TGCAGTGCTATTAGCGGGGGGCAGTCCTACGAGCAGTACTTC
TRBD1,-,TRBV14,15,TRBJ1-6,CASSPDRGRDSPLHF,TGTGCCAGCAGCCCTGACAGGGGAAGGGATTCACCCCTCCACTTT
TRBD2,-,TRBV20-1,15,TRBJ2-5,CSAPGLAGVPGTQYF,TGCAGTGCCCCCGGGCTAGCGGGAGTCCCGGGGACCCAGTACTTC
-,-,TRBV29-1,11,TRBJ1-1,CSAVGLDEAFF,TGCAGCGCGGTGGGTTTGGATGAAGCTTTCTTT
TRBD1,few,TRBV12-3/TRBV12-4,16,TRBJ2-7,CASSTNSQGVPYEQYF,TGTGCCAGCAGCACAAACAGTCAGGGGGTCCCCTACGAGCAGTACTTC
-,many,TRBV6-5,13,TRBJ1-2,CASSRSQNYGYTF,TGTGCCAGCAGTCGTTCCCAGAACTATGGCTACACCTTC
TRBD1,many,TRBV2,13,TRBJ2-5,CASTRAQGRTQYF,TGTGCCAGCACTAGGGCACAGGGGAGGACCCAGTACTTC
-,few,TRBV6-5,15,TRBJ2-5,CASRYQWDARETQYF,TGTGCCAGCAGATACCAGTGGGACGCAAGGGAGACCCAGTACTTC
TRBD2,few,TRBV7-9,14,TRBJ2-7,CASSRAGGPEEQYF,TGTGCCAGCAGCCGAGCGGGAGGGCCCGAAGAGCAGTACTTC
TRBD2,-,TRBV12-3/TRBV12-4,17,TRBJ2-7,CASRPGTSGRAIVEQYF,TGTGCCAGCAGACCCGGGACTAGCGGGAGGGCCATCGTCGAGCAGTACTTC
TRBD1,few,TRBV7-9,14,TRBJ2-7,CASSLRTGAYEQYF,TGTGCCAGCAGCTTAAGGACAGGGGCGTACGAGCAGTACTTC
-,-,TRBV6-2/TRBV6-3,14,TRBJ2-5,CASSYSTDFDPKYF,TGTGCCAGCAGTTACTCAACGGACTTTGATCCAAAGTACTTC
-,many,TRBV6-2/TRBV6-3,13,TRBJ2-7,CASSYEVSYEQYF,TGTGCCAGCAGTTACGAGGTCTCCTACGAGCAGTACTTC
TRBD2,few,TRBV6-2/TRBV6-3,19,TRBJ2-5,CASSYLRTSGRLRKETQYF,TGTGCCAGCAGTTACCTCCGGACTAGCGGGAGGTTGAGGAAAGAGACCCAGTACTTC
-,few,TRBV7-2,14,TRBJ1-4,CASSTRGGFEKLFF,TGTGCCAGCAGCACGAGAGGGGGGTTCGAAAAACTGTTTTTT
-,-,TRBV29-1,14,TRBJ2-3,CSVDTRPGTDTQYF,TGCAGCGTTGATACCCGGCCGGGCACAGATACGCAGTATTTT
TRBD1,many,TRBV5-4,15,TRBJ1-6,CASSLAGGMDSPLHF,TGTGCCAGCAGCTTGGCAGGGGGAATGGATTCACCCCTCCACTTT
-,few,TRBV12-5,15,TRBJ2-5,CASGPRSPFEETQYF,TGTGCTAGTGGTCCTAGGTCTCCCTTCGAGGAGACCCAGTACTTC
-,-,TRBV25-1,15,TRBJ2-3,CASSDRALGADTQYF,TGTGCCAGCAGTGATCGGGCGCTTGGGGCAGATACGCAGTATTTT
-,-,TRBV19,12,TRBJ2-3,CASTLEGDTQYF,TGTGCCAGTACCCTCGAGGGGGATACGCAGTATTTT
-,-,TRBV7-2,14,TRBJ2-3,CASSSTRGPDTQYF,TGTGCCAGCAGCTCGACGCGAGGCCCAGATACGCAGTATTTT
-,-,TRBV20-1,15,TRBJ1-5,CSASNRAPNGQPQHF,TGCAGTGCTAGTAACAGGGCCCCAAATGGCCAGCCCCAGCATTTT
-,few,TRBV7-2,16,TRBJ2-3,CASSANSLGITDTQYF,TGTGCCAGCAGCGCCAATAGCTTAGGGATCACAGATACGCAGTATTTT
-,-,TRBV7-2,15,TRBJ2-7,CASSTRTTSRDEQYF,TGTGCCAGCAGCACACGGACTACCTCGCGGGACGAGCAGTACTTC
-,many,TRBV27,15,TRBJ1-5,CASSSTVHSNQPQHF,TGTGCCAGCAGTTCGACAGTCCATAGCAATCAGCCCCAGCATTTT
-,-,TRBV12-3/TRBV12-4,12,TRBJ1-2,CASSSDRNGYTF,TGTGCCAGCAGCTCCGACAGGAACGGCTACACCTTC
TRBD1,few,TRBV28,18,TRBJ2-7,CASSLRYQTGTTLHEQYF,TGTGCCAGCAGTTTACGATACCAGACAGGGACGACATTGCACGAGCAGTACTTC